Listed here are 29 T cell receptor beta chains from one sample, sequenced in a study of control samples from healthy donors and cancer patients. Assay used: immunoSEQ multiplex PCR; TCRdb lists only in-frame clones, some missing. This table holds 70,000 to 100,000 clones, roughly nine tenths found once. Sequencing input: blood. The source is a woman in her sixties in good health.

The chain links TRBV5-6 to TRBJ1-6, with unresolved D. Germline CDR1 reads SGHDT; CDR2 reads YYEEEE. This CDR3 is built from 13 residues. V was cut by 2 bases and J by 7 bases, with 7 bases left in between. CDR3 sequence (DNA): TGTGCCAGCAGCTTAGGAGCCAATTCACCCCTCCACTTT. Its translation: CASSLGANSPLHF.

The chain joins TRBV5-1 to TRBJ2-1; possible D gene TRBD2, 5 bases. The CDR3 is made up of 15 amino acids. V was pared by 2 bases and J by 4 bases, with 13 bases between. Germline V lookup: CDR1 SGHRS, CDR2 YFSETQ. The CDR3 reads CASSFFGVLYNEQFF. The CDR3, as DNA: TGCGCCAGCAGCTTTTTCGGGGTTCTATACAATGAGCAGTTCTTC.

This rearrangement joins TRBV20-1 to TRBJ1-4; a weak D match, TRBD1 (5 bases). Germline V CDR1 and CDR2: DFQATT, SNEGSKA (reference sequence). The CDR3 contains 14 residues. With 3 bases removed from V and 6 bases from J, the gap between germline ends came to 14 bases. The CDR3 is CSASRSLGDEKLFF. The DNA of the CDR3 is TGCAGTGCTAGTCGCAGTCTGGGGGATGAAAAACTGTTTTTT.

The chain links TRBV5-1 to TRBJ1-2; TRBD1 aligns across 7 bases. Trimming cost V 0 bases and J 4 bases; bases outside gene matches: 9. Looked up from germline, CDR1 is SGHRS and CDR2 is YFSETQ. The CDR3 covers 16 residues. In DNA, the CDR3 is TGCGCCAGCAGCTTGGGAGGTAACCGGGACAGCTATGGCTACACCTTC. Protein product: CASSLGGNRDSYGYTF. Full variable domain (outside the CDR3, taken from reference TRBV5-1 and TRBJ1-2): KAGVTQTPRYLIKTRGQQVTLSCSPISGHRSVSWYQQTPGQGLQFLFEYFSETQRNKGNFPGRFSGRQFSNSRSEMNVSTLELGDSALYLCASSLGGNRDSYGYTFGSGTRLTVV.

The J gene is TRBJ2-3, the V gene TRBV6-1, with TRBD2 matching 9 bases. The CDR3 is 18 residues long. Germline loops: CDR1 MNHNS, CDR2 SASEGT. The ends lost 2 bases at V and 7 bases at J; junction bases unmatched: 16. This CDR3 is CASSELVAGERLPYTQYF. The CDR3 region has the DNA TGTGCCAGCAGTGAACTGGTAGCGGGGGAAAGATTACCCTATACGCAGTATTTT.

The chain has TRBV11-1 and TRBJ2-1, with D tentatively TRBD2 (6 bases). V gave up 1 base and J gave up 5 bases, with 9 bases separating them. The length of the CDR3 is 14 residues. Germline V CDR1 and CDR2: SGHAT, FQDESV (reference sequence). The chain's CDR3 is CASSLVAGNNEQFF. CDR3 bases: TGTGCCAGCAGCTTAGTGGCGGGAAACAATGAGCAGTTCTTC.

The chain employs TRBV18 and TRBJ2-3; 11 nucleotides align to TRBD2. Trimming cost V 3 bases and J 6 bases; bases outside gene matches: 11. CDR3 length: 17 amino acids. CDR1 is KGHSH, CDR2 LQKENI, per germline. The CDR3 DNA reads TGTGCCAGCTCACCCCTAGCGGGGGGTCACGCCCGGGATACGCAGTATTTT. It yields the protein CASSPLAGGHARDTQYF.

CDR3: CASSPQGDTEAFF. Written as DNA, the CDR3 is TGTGCCAGCAGTCCACAGGGGGACACTGAAGCTTTCTTT. The V gene is TRBV3-1 (or the pseudogene TRBV3-2), the J gene TRBJ1-1; 8 nucleotides agree with TRBD1. Germline CDR1 is LGHDT and CDR2 is YNNKEL (reference sequence). The CDR3 extends over 13 amino acids. With 6 bases clipped from V and 3 bases from J, the junction kept 3 bases outside the gene matches.

A single count supports this clone. The same CDR3 also results from other DNA sequences found in this sample. The gene calls are TRBV7-9 and TRBJ1-1; D gene uncertain. The CDR3 is 13 residues long. V dropped 1 base and J dropped 6 bases, with 9 bases sitting between them. Germline V gives CDR1 SEHNR, CDR2 FQNEAQ (reference sequence). CDR3 in amino acids: CASSLVAGAEAFF. CDR3 bases: TGTGCCAGCAGCTTAGTGGCTGGGGCTGAAGCTTTCTTT.

The chain recombines TRBV5-5 with TRBJ2-7; D is unresolved. Trimming pared 0 bases from V and 7 bases from J, leaving 8 bases between. The CDR3 extends over 12 amino acids. The V gene's germline CDR1 is SGHKS and CDR2 YYEKEE (reference sequence). For the CDR3, the DNA is TGTGCCAGCAGCTTGGGATTGACAGAGCAGTACTTC. Amino acids: CASSLGLTEQYF.

The chain employs TRBV30 and TRBJ1-3, with 8 bases fitting TRBD1. V was clipped by 3 bases and J by 6 bases; unmatched bases: 4. The CDR3 is made up of 13 amino acids. Germline values: CDR1 GTSNPN, CDR2 SVGIG (reference sequence). The CDR3 DNA reads as TGTGCCTGGAGAGGGACAGGCATAAACACCATATATTTT. Translating it yields CAWRGTGINTIYF.

The chain links TRBV30 to TRBJ2-5; 12 bases align to TRBD2. V gave up 3 bases and J gave up 4 bases; unmatched junction bases: 15. The V gene's germline CDR1 is GTSNPN and CDR2 SVGIG (reference sequence). The CDR3 has 18 amino acids. CDR3 in DNA: TGTGCCTGGAGCGAATGGGCTAGCGGGAGGGCCGGGGGAGAGACCCAGTACTTC. It codes for CAWSEWASGRAGGETQYF.

This clone was detected once. The chain couples TRBV27 to TRBJ1-2; 9 bases map to TRBD1. The germline V gene encodes CDR1 MNHEY and CDR2 SMNVEV (reference sequence). CDR3 size: 17 residues. Trimming removed 0 bases from V and 3 bases from J; junction bases left unmatched: 8. The CDR3 here is CASSLSVRDRVDYGYTF. CDR3 bases: TGTGCCAGCAGTTTATCGGTTAGGGACAGGGTAGACTATGGCTACACCTTC.

This clone was seen a single time. V and J are TRBV18 and TRBJ1-1, with D tentatively TRBD1 (5 bases). V gave up 6 bases and J gave up 0 bases, with 11 bases separating them. The CDR3 sequence is 14 residues long. Per the germline V gene, CDR1 is KGHSH and CDR2 is LQKENI. The CDR3 loop is CASSGTRMNTEAFF. The DNA for the CDR3 is TGTGCCAGCTCCGGGACGAGAATGAACACTGAAGCTTTCTTT.

This clone is a singleton in its sample. The genes are TRBV7-2 and TRBJ2-3; 8 bases are shared with TRBD2. The CDR3 length is 15 residues. J was trimmed by 6 bases and V by 4 bases; bases with no gene match: 9. Germline CDR1 and CDR2: SGHTA and FQGNSA. The CDR3 nucleotides are TGTGCCAGCAGCTCCGGGGGGGGAGTGTACGATACGCAGTATTTT. It specifies CASSSGGGVYDTQYF.

The genes are TRBV3-1 (or the pseudogene TRBV3-2) and TRBJ2-1; maybe TRBD2 (5 bases). Germline lookup yields CDR1 LGHDT and CDR2 YNNKEL (reference sequence). The CDR3 is made up of 15 amino acids. Trimming removed 5 bases from V and 0 bases from J, with 11 bases in between. CDR3 coding DNA: TGTGCCAGCAGCAGGACTCTAAACTCCTACAATGAGCAGTTCTTC. It encodes CASSRTLNSYNEQFF.

This clone was picked up one time. The genes are TRBV14 and TRBJ1-2, with D hard to call. This CDR3 spans 15 amino acids. The germline V gene encodes CDR1 SGHDN and CDR2 FVKESK. V gave up 4 bases and J gave up 2 bases, with 14 bases separating them. The CDR3 loop is CASSLIHPWNYGYTF. In nucleotides, the CDR3 is TGTGCCAGCAGCCTAATCCACCCGTGGAACTATGGCTACACCTTC. Full variable domain (rest looked up from reference TRBV14 and TRBJ1-2): EAGVTQFPSHSVIEKGQTVTLRCDPISGHDNLYWYRRVMGKEIKFLLHFVKESKQDESGMPNNRFLAERTGGTYSTLKVQPAELEDSGVYFCASSLIHPWNYGYTFGSGTRLTVV.

This clone was recorded only once. The genes are TRBV11-2 and TRBJ2-1, with 10 bases identical to TRBD2. The CDR3 consists of 16 residues. The ends lost 5 bases at V and 4 bases at J; junction bases unmatched: 8. CDR1 and CDR2 (germline): SGHAT, FQNNGV. The CDR3 bases are TGTGCCAGCAGCCTAGGCGGTAGCGGGAGGTACAATGAGCAGTTCTTC. This translates into CASSLGGSGRYNEQFF.

CDR3 sequence reads: CASSKGDLTWPSEQFF. CDR3 DNA: TGTGCCAGCAGCAAAGGGGACTTGACGTGGCCCAGTGAGCAGTTCTTC. V gene TRBV21-1 combines with J gene TRBJ2-1; the D call of TRBD2 is as the table states it, not checked on the DNA. TRBV21-1 is deemed a pseudogene. The CDR3 has 16 amino acids.

A remark on this clone: Distinct nucleotide sequences in the sample also encode this CDR3. The chain carries TRBV6-5 and TRBJ1-2; no reliable D call. V shed 0 bases and J shed 8 bases, with 10 bases lying between them. CDR3 length equals 13 residues. Germline V CDR1 and CDR2: MNHEY, SVGAGI. The CDR3 spells CASSYSSRGGYTF. The DNA of the CDR3 is TGTGCCAGCAGTTACTCGAGTCGGGGAGGCTACACCTTC.

V gene TRBV11-2 combines with J gene TRBJ1-2; the match to TRBD1 covers 7 bases. The CDR3 loop spans 15 amino acids. CDR1 and CDR2 (germline): SGHAT, FQNNGV. The V and J ends lost 6 bases and 2 bases, in that order; junction bases with no gene match: 9. In DNA, the CDR3 is TGTGCCAGCAGGCAACCGGGACAGCGAAACTATGGCTACACCTTC. Translating gives CASRQPGQRNYGYTF.

The CDR3 is CASSPQRFTEAFF. DNA of the CDR3: TGTGCCAGCTCACCACAGCGGTTCACTGAAGCTTTCTTT. The chain couples TRBV18 to TRBJ1-1; D gene unclear. Germline V lookup: CDR1 KGHSH, CDR2 LQKENI. The CDR3 has 13 residues. Trimming cost V 1 base and J 4 bases, with 7 bases left between them.

This clone was detected a few times. The chain recombines TRBV14 with TRBJ2-3, with D possibly being TRBD1 or TRBD2 (5 bases each). With 4 bases removed from V and 4 bases from J, the gap between germline ends came to 21 bases. This CDR3 comprises 17 residues. Germline CDR1 and CDR2: SGHDN and FVKESK. The CDR3 sequence is CASSLTYSGRHPDTQYF. CDR3 nucleotides: TGTGCCAGCAGCCTCACTTACTCGGGACGTCACCCAGATACGCAGTATTTT.

The V and J genes are TRBV7-9 and TRBJ1-1, with 7 positions matching TRBD1. Germline lookup yields CDR1 SEHNR and CDR2 FQNEAQ (reference sequence). J gave up 1 base and V 3 bases, and 8 bases lay outside the gene matches. This CDR3 has 16 amino acids. CDR3: CASSFRIDRANTEAFF. The CDR3 DNA is TGTGCCAGCAGCTTTAGAATAGACAGGGCGAACACTGAAGCTTTCTTT.

V gene TRBV18 combines with J gene TRBJ2-2, with D possibly called TRBD1 or TRBD2 (5 bases each). Germline values: CDR1 KGHSH, CDR2 LQKENI. The V end lost 4 bases, the J end lost 5 bases, and 8 bases lay between the germline ends. CDR3 size: 13 residues. CDR3: CASSRDETGELFF. CDR3 sequence (DNA): TGTGCCAGCTCACGGGACGAGACCGGGGAGCTGTTTTTT. Full variable domain (remainder filled in from reference TRBV18 and TRBJ2-2): NAGVMQNPRHLVRRRGQEARLRCSPMKGHSHVYWYRQLPEEGLKFMVYLQKENIIDESGMPKERFSAEFPKEGPSILRIQQVVRGDSAAYFCASSRDETGELFFGEGSRLTVL.

The chain links TRBV29-1 to TRBJ1-1; perhaps TRBD1 as D (6 bases). The CDR3 covers 15 residues. V lost 0 bases to trimming and J lost 0 bases, with 11 bases between them. The V gene's germline CDR1 is SQVTM and CDR2 ANQGSEA. CDR3: CSVEDVWGLNTEAFF. The CDR3, as DNA: TGCAGCGTTGAAGATGTTTGGGGGCTGAACACTGAAGCTTTCTTT.

The genes are TRBV7-8 and TRBJ2-3; 9 positions agree with TRBD1. V lost 5 bases and J lost 6; bases outside the gene matches: 3. In germline, CDR1 is SGHVS, CDR2 FQNEAQ. The CDR3 has 13 amino acids. CDR3: CASSLDRGDTQYF. The CDR3 DNA sequence: TGTGCCAGCAGCCTTGACAGGGGGGATACGCAGTATTTT.

This chain joins TRBV10-3 and TRBJ1-3; 8 nucleotides match TRBD1. V lost 6 bases to trimming and J lost 2 bases; unmatched junction nucleotides: 6. Germline CDR1 and CDR2: ENHRY and SYGVKD. This CDR3 spans 15 amino acids. DNA of the CDR3: TGTGCCATCAGGCTGGACAGGGTACCTGGAAACACCATATATTTT. Protein sequence: CAIRLDRVPGNTIYF.

The chain uses TRBV10-1 and TRBJ1-2; D uncertain. There are 14 residues in the CDR3. Trimming removed 10 bases at V and 3 bases at J, with 18 bases between. CDR1 WNHNN and CDR2 SYGVQD come from the germline V gene (reference sequence). The DNA of the CDR3 is TGCGCCACCCTGTGGGTCAGTGCTGACTATGGCTACACCTTC. It is translated as CATLWVSADYGYTF.